This T cell receptor beta chain was captured in a study of Graves' ophthalmopathy and Graves' hyperthyroidism. Germline CDR1 and CDR2: SGHTA and FQGNSA. V was trimmed by 3 bases and J by 3 bases, leaving 6 bases between them. This CDR3 has 13 amino acids. Study-level findings and limits: Ophthalmopathy progression predictions by the model showed 72.22% specificity and approximately 71% sensitivity. Most expanded thyroid clonotypes above 0.001 frequency also appeared in blood.

Stable hyperthyroidism meant no ophthalmopathy within 18 months of follow-up. Diagnosis was based on clinical symptoms, serum thyroxine, TRAb, thyroid ultrasound and orbital computed tomography. In this sample, this clonotype turned up many times. The antigen is undetermined. This may arise from a read error, as a much more abundant clone is one base away. RNA transcripts were the template, and TCR beta CDR3 regions were amplified from them. In the first round, RT-PCR was carried out with HTBI primers, and a multiplex PCR formed the second round. TCRdb fed the multiplex PCR reads into MiXCR, producing one record per CDR3 protein. This sample carries 620,000 or so distinct CDR3 sequences, about 24% of them seen once, and the ten largest clones take about 6.6%.

The sequence was obtained from a woman aged 18-29 years with stable Graves' hyperthyroidism. Some clones in this sample may be carry-over from other donors' samples. The V gene is TRBV7-2, the J gene TRBJ1-5; no clear D. The sample comprised peripheral blood. CDR3 DNA sequence: TGTGCCAGCAGCTTCCAGGACAATCAGCCCCAGCATTTT. Residues: CASSFQDNQPQHF.